This is a list of T cell receptor beta chains from one sample in a study of tumor-infiltrating lymphocytes in primary liver carcinoma. TCRdb independently ran MiXCR on the multiplex PCR reads; one entry per CDR3 protein. This table has under 150,000 distinct CDR3 sequences, around 70% appearing once. Material for sequencing was tumor-adjacent normal liver tissue. Every receptor here comes from a woman aged 55-69 years with primary liver carcinoma and hepatitis B virus infection. CDR3s leave out the opening cysteine and the closing phenylalanine or tryptophan. Size is stated for part of the rows, as once, few or many counts, or as a class when the clone is expanded.

>TRBV6-1|TRBJ1-2|NA
DRSAQGLIYGYT
>TRBV6-1|TRBJ2-1|NA
TSCERAYYSYNEQF
>TRBV11-2|TRBJ2-6|NA
ASSFPSERVSRANVLT
>TRBV6-1|TRBJ1-5|NA
ASSYSGRNQPQH
>TRBV6-6|TRBJ2-2|NA
ASSYYWGSGELL
>TRBV11-2|TRBJ1-1|NA
TSSTWSTEAF
>TRBV28|TRBJ2-5|NA
ASSSTGTVEGGTQY
>TRBV6-5|TRBJ2-1|many
ASTPWGGDNEQF
>TRBV6-1|TRBJ2-7|many
ASSEAITYEQY
>TRBV4-1|TRBJ2-5|NA
ASSQDLSGSQEIQY
>TRBV2|TRBJ1-5|NA
ASNLEGQPNQPQH
>TRBV6-1|TRBJ1-2|NA
ISSEGSEHYGYT
>TRBV28|TRBJ2-7|many
ASSLTTYEQY
>TRBV12-3/TRBV12-4|TRBJ1-5|NA
ASRSGIAYGGNQPQH
>TRBV7-9|TRBJ1-1|many
ASSLDTEAF
>TRBV28|TRBJ1-6|NA
ASSKHSSYNSPLH
>TRBV12-3/TRBV12-4|TRBJ2-7|NA
ASSLGTWWISYEQY